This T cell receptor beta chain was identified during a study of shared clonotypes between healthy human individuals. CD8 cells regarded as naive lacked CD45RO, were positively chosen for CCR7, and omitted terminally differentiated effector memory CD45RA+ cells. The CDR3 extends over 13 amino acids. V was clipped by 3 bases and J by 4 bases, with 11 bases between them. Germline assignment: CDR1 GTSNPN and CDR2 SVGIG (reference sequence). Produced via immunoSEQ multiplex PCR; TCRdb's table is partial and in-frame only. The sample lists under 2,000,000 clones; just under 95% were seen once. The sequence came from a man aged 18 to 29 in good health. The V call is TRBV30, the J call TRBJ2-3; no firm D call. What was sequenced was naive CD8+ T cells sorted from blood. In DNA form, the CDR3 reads TGTGCCTGGAGCCGACCGCACCCAGATACGCAGTATTTT. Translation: CAWSRPHPDTQYF.